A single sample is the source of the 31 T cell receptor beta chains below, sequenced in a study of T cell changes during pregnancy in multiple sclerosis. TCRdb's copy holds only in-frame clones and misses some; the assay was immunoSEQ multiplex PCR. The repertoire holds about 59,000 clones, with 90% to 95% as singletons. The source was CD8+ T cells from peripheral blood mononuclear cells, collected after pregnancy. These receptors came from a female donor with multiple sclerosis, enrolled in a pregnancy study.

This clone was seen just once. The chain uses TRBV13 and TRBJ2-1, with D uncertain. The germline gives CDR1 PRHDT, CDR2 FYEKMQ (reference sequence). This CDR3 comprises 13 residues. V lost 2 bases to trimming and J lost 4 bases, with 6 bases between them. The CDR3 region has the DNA TGTGCCAGCAGCTTACCGTTATACAATGAGCAGTTCTTC. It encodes CASSLPLYNEQFF.

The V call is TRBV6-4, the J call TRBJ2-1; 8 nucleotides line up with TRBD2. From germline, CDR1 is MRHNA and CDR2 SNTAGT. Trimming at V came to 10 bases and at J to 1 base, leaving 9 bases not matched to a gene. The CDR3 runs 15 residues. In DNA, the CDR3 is TGTGCCACTGCAATTAGCGGGATGTCCTACAATGAGCAGTTCTTC. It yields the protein CATAISGMSYNEQFF.

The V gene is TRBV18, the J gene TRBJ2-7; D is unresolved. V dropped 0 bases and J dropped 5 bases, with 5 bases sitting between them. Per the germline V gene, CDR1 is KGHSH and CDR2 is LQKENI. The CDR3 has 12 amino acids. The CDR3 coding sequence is TGTGCCAGCTCACCACCGGCTCACGAGCAGTACTTC. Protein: CASSPPAHEQYF.

The CDR3 reads CASSLTFREQYF. The CDR3 DNA reads TGTGCCAGCAGCTTGACTTTTCGCGAGCAGTACTTC. The rearrangement links TRBV5-6 to TRBJ2-7; D is ambiguous. Trimming pared 1 base from V and 6 bases from J, leaving 8 bases between. Germline V lookup: CDR1 SGHDT, CDR2 YYEEEE. The CDR3 totals 12 residues.

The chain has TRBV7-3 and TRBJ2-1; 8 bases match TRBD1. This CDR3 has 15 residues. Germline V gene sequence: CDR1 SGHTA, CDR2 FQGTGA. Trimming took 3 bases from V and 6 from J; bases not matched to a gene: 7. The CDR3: CASSLEDRVGNEQFF. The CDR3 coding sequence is TGTGCCAGCAGCTTGGAGGACAGGGTAGGCAATGAGCAGTTCTTC.

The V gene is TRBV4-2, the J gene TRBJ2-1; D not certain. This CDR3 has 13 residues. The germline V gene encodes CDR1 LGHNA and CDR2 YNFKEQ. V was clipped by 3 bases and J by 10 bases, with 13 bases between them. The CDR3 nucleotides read TGTGCCAGCAGCCAGGAGTTAGGTAGGGAGCAGTTCTTC. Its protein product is CASSQELGREQFF.

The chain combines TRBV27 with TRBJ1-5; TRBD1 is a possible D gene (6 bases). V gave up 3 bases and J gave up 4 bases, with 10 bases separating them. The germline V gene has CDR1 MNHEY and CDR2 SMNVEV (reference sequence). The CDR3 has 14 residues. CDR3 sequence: CASSLTGSNQPQHF. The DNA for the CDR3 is TGTGCCAGCAGTTTGACAGGTTCTAATCAGCCCCAGCATTTT.

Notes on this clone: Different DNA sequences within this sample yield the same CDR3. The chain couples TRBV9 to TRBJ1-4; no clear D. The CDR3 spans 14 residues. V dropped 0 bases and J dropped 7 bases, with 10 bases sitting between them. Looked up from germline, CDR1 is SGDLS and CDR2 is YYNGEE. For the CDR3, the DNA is TGTGCCAGCAGCGTAGGGGGAGGCGGTGAAAAACTGTTTTTT. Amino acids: CASSVGGGGEKLFF.

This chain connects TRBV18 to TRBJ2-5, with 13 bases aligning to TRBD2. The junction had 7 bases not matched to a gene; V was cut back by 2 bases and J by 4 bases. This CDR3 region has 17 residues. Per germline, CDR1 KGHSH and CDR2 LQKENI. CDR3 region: CASSPSLAGGPGETQYF. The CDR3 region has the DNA TGTGCCAGCTCACCATCACTAGCGGGAGGGCCAGGAGAGACCCAGTACTTC.

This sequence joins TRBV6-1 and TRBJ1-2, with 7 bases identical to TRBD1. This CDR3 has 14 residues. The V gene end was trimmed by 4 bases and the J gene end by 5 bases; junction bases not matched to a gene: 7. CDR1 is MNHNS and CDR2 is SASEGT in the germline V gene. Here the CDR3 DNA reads TGTGCCAGCAGTGTGACAGGGCGGGTTTATGGCTACACCTTC. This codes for CASSVTGRVYGYTF.

CDR3 protein: CATSMMTGWNGYTF. For the CDR3, the DNA is TGTGCCACCAGCATGATGACAGGGTGGAATGGCTACACCTTC. V usage is TRBV15 and J usage is TRBJ1-2; 7 positions agree with TRBD1. Germline values: CDR1 LNHNV, CDR2 YYDKDF (reference sequence). The CDR3 covers 14 residues. The junction had 8 bases not matched to a gene; V was cut back by 4 bases and J by 6 bases.

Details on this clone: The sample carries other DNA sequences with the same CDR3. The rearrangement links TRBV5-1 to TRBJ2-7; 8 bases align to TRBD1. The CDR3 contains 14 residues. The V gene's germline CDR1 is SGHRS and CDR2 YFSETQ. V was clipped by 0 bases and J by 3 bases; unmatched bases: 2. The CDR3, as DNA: TGCGCCAGCAGCTTGGCAGGGGGCGGCTACGAGCAGTACTTC. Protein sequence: CASSLAGGGYEQYF.

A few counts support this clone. The CDR3 DNA reads TGTGCCAGCAGTATACGACAGGATACTAGCACAGATACGCAGTATTTT. Its translation: CASSIRQDTSTDTQYF. The chain is built from TRBV27 and TRBJ2-3, with D possibly TRBD1 on 6 matching bases. Trimming removed 5 bases from V and 0 bases from J, with 15 bases in between. The CDR3 covers 16 residues. Germline V lookup: CDR1 MNHEY, CDR2 SMNVEV (reference sequence).

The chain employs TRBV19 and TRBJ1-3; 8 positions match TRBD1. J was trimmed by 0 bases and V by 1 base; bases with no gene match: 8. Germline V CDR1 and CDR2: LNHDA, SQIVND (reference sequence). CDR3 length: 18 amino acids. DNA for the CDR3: TGTGCCAGTAGTATAGCCGAAAACAGGGGGACCTCTGGAAACACCATATATTTT. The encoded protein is CASSIAENRGTSGNTIYF.

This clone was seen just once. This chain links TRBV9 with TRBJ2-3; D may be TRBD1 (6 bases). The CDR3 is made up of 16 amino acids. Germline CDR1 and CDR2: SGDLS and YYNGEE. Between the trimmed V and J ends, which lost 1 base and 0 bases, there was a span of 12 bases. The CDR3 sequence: CASSVNREFSTDTQYF. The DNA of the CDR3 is TGTGCCAGCAGCGTAAACAGGGAGTTCAGCACAGATACGCAGTATTTT.

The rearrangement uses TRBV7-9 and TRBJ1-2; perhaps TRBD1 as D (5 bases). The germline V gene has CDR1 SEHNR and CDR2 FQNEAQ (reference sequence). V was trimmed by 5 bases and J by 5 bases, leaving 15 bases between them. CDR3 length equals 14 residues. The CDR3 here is CASSQPGEIYGYTF. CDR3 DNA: TGTGCCAGCAGCCAACCGGGGGAGATATATGGCTACACCTTC.

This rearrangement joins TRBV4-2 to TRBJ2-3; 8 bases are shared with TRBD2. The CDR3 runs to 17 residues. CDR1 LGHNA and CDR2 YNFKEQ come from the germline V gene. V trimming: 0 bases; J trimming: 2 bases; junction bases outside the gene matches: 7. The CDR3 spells CASSQDGVAGLTDTQYF. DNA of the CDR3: TGTGCCAGCAGCCAAGATGGAGTAGCGGGGCTCACAGATACGCAGTATTTT.

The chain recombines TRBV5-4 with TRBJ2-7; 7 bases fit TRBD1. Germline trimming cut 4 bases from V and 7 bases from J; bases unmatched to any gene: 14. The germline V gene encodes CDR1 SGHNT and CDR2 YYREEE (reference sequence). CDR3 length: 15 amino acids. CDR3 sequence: CASSLDLSTGEEQYF. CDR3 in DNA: TGTGCCAGCAGCCTGGACCTTTCTACAGGGGAGGAGCAGTACTTC.

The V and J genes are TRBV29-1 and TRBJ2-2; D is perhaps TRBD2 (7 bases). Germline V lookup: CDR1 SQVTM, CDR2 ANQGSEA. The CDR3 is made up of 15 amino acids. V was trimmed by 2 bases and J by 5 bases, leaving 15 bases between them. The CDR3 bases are TGCAGCGTTGAATGGGCAGGGGAGGGGACCGGGGAGCTGTTTTTT. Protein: CSVEWAGEGTGELFF.

The CDR3 DNA follows: TGTGCCAGCAGGTTGGACAGCAACTATGGCTACACCTTC. It specifies CASRLDSNYGYTF. The rearrangement uses TRBV27 and TRBJ1-2; D possibly corresponds to TRBD1 (6 bases). The CDR3 consists of 13 residues. The V gene's germline CDR1 is MNHEY and CDR2 SMNVEV (reference sequence). Trimming shortened V by 6 bases and J by 2 bases, and 10 bases separated the two germline ends.

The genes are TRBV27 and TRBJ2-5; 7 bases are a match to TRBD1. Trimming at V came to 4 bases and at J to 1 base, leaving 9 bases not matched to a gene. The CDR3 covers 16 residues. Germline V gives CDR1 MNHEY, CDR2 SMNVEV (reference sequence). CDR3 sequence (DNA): TGTGCCAGCAGTTCCCGGATAGGGACAGCCCAAGAGACCCAGTACTTC. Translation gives CASSSRIGTAQETQYF.

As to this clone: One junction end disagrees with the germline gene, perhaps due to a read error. CDR3 DNA: TGTGCCAGCAGCTTGAACAGTGAAGCTTTCTTT. This codes for CASSLNSEAFF. The gene calls are TRBV7-9 and TRBJ1-1; D gene uncertain. Germline V gene data show CDR1 as SEHNR and CDR2 as FQNEAQ (reference sequence). The CDR3 contains 11 residues.

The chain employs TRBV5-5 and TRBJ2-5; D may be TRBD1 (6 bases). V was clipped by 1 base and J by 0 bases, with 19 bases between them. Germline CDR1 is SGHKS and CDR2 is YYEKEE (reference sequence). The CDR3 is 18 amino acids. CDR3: CASSLMFGAGVNQETQYF. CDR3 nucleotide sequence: TGTGCCAGCAGCTTGATGTTCGGGGCAGGGGTTAACCAAGAGACCCAGTACTTC. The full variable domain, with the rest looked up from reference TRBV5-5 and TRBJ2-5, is DAGVTQSPTHLIKTRGQQVTLRCSPISGHKSVSWYQQVLGQGPQFIFQYYEKEERGRGNFPDRFSARQFPNYSSELNVNALLLGDSALYLCASSLMFGAGVNQETQYFGPGTRLLVL.

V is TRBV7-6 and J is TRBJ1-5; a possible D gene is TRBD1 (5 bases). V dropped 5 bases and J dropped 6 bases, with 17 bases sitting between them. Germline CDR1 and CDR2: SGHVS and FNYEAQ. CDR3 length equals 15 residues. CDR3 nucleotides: TGTGCCAGCAGCCAAAGGGCGGGGGGAGGTCAGCCCCAGCATTTT. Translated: CASSQRAGGGQPQHF. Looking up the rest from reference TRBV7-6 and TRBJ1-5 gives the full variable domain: GAGVSQSPRYKVTKRGQDVALRCDPISGHVSLYWYRQALGQGPEFLTYFNYEAQQDKSGLPNDRFSAERPEGSISTLTIQRTEQRDSAMYRCASSQRAGGGQPQHFGDGTRLSIL.

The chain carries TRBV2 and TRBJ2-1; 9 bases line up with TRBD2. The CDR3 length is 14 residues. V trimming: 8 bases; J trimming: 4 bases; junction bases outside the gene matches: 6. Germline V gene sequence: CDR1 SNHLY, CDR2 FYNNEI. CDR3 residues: CASVRLAVYNEQFF. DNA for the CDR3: TGTGCCAGCGTGCGACTAGCGGTGTACAATGAGCAGTTCTTC.

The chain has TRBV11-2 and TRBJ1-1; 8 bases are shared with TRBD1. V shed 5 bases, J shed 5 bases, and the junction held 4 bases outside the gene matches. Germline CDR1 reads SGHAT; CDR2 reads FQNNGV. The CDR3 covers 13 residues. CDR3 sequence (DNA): TGTGCCAGCAGCCCCACAGGGGGGACTGAAGCTTTCTTT. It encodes CASSPTGGTEAFF.

The CDR3 spells CSVEGQSDEQFF. The CDR3 DNA reads as TGCAGCGTTGAGGGACAGTCCGATGAGCAGTTCTTC. This chain uses TRBV29-1 with TRBJ2-1; 7 bases align to TRBD1. Germline trimming cut 3 bases from V and 8 bases from J; bases unmatched to any gene: 4. The germline V gene encodes CDR1 SQVTM and CDR2 ANQGSEA. The CDR3 has 12 amino acids.

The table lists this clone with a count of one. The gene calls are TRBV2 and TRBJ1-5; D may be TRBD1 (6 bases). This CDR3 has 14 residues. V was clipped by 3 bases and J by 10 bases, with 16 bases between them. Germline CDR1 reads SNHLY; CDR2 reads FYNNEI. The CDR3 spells CASSDQTGRRPQHF. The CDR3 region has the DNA TGTGCCAGCAGTGATCAGACAGGTCGGCGCCCCCAGCATTTT.

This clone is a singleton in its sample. The CDR3 here is CASSQEGGVITEAFF. The CDR3 coding sequence is TGCGCCAGCAGCCAAGAGGGAGGGGTCATCACTGAAGCTTTCTTT. This rearrangement joins TRBV4-3 to TRBJ1-1; TRBD1 is a possible D gene (5 bases). CDR3 size: 15 residues. CDR1 is LGHNA and CDR2 is YSLEER in the germline V gene. The V end was cut by 0 bases, the J end by 4 bases, with 12 bases between.

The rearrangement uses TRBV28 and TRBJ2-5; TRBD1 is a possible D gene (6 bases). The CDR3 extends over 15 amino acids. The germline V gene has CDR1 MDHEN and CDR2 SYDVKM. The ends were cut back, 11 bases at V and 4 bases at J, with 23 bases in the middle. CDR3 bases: TGTGCCGCGACAGGCTTTGAGTTTGGTGGAGAGACCCAGTACTTC. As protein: CAATGFEFGGETQYF.

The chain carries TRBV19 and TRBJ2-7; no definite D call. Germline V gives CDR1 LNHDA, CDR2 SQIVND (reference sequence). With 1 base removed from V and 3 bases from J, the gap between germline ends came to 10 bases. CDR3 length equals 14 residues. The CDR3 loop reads CASSIGGDSYEQYF. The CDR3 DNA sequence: TGTGCCAGTAGTATAGGAGGTGATAGCTACGAGCAGTACTTC.